The next 4 T cell receptor beta chains were all read from a single sample in a study of T-cell reconstitution after alpha-beta-depleted transplantation in children. Preparation of the TCRbeta library used unique molecular identifiers. TCRdb analysed the PCR reads with MiXCR anew, one entry per CDR3 protein. Of approximately 130,000 distinct CDR3 sequences in the sample, about 9.6% were seen once. The source material was PBMCs, mostly from graft donor cells, sampled 180 days after TCRalphabeta/CD19-depleted stem cell transplant. The receptors stem from a girl less than two years old who had a stem cell transplant for combined immunodeficiency, so the T cells may come from the graft donor.

The rearrangement links TRBV20-1 to TRBJ2-3; 11 bases match TRBD2. The CDR3 is 13 residues long. J lost 4 bases, V lost 6 bases, and 3 bases had no gene match. The germline V gene encodes CDR1 DFQATT and CDR2 SNEGSKA (reference sequence). CDR3 DNA: TGCAGTGCATCGGGACTAGCGGCAGATACGCAGTATTTT. This translates into CSASGLAADTQYF.

The sample holds a few counts of this clonotype. The chain recombines TRBV7-3 with TRBJ2-7; D is possibly TRBD1 (7 bases). Germline loops: CDR1 SGHTA, CDR2 FQGTGA. The V and J ends lost 5 bases and 0 bases respectively, with 14 bases between them. This CDR3 is 15 amino acids long. For the CDR3, the DNA is TGTGCCAGCAGCCTCTACAGGGGAGGCTCCTACGAGCAGTACTTC. This encodes CASSLYRGGSYEQYF. The complete variable domain, with remaining parts taken from reference TRBV7-3 and TRBJ2-7, reads GAGVSQTPSNKVTEKGKYVELRCDPISGHTALYWYRQSLGQGPEFLIYFQGTGAADDSGLPNDRFFAVRPEGSVSTLKIQRTERGDSAVYLCASSLYRGGSYEQYFGPGTRLTVT.

The chain employs TRBV5-8 and TRBJ1-6; D unclear. The CDR3 totals 14 residues. Germline CDR1 is SGHTS and CDR2 is YDEGEE. The V gene lost 1 base and the J gene lost 11 bases, with 13 bases spanning the gap. The DNA of the CDR3 is TGTGCCAGCAGCTTGTTCCCCGGGCCTCCACCCCTCCACTTT. Protein: CASSLFPGPPPLHF.

This clonotype turned up a few times. V gene TRBV29-1 combines with J gene TRBJ2-5, with 9 bases identical to TRBD1. Germline lookup yields CDR1 SQVTM and CDR2 ANQGSEA. This CDR3 contains 15 residues. V gave up 4 bases and J gave up 2 bases; unmatched junction bases: 8. CDR3 coding DNA: TGCAGCGTTGTTAAGTTGGGGACAGGGCAAGAGACCCAGTACTTC. Protein sequence: CSVVKLGTGQETQYF.